This T cell receptor (beta chain) was recorded in a study of Ad26.COV2.S vaccination and SARS-CoV-2 variants. Treatment in this sample: about 20 received Ad26.COV2.S at low or high dose, single or two shots; about 5 received placebo; per-sample allocation not given. Day 63 following the first vaccine or placebo injection was when the samples were taken. Using immunoSEQ multiplex PCR, the repertoire was profiled, and TCRdb retains in-frame clones only, with some absent. Found here are hundreds of thousands of clones, around 87% of them singletons; the top ten hold about 3.5%. V lost 4 bases and J lost 2, with 12 bases in between. This CDR3 contains 15 residues. Germline assignment: CDR1 LNHDA and CDR2 SQIVND (reference sequence).

The source material was peripheral blood, sampled in a trial of Ad26.COV2.S vaccine versus placebo. The clonotype originates from a person between 18 and 59 years old who received the Ad26.COV2.S COVID-19 vaccine or a placebo. The chain carries TRBV19 and TRBJ2-4; D not certain. The CDR3 loop is CASSTPTGTKNIQYF. As DNA, the CDR3 is TGTGCCAGTAGTACCCCCACTGGTACCAAAAACATTCAGTACTTC.